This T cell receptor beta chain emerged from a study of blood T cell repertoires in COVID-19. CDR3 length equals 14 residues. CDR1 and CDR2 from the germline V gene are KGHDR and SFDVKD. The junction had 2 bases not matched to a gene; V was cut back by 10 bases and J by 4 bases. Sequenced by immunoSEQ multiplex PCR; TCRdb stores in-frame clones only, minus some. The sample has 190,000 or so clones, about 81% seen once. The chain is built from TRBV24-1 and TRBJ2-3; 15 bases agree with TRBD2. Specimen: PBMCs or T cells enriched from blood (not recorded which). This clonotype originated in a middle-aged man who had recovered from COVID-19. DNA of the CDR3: TGTGCCACTCGGACTAGCGGGAGGGCAGATACGCAGTATTTT. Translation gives CATRTSGRADTQYF.